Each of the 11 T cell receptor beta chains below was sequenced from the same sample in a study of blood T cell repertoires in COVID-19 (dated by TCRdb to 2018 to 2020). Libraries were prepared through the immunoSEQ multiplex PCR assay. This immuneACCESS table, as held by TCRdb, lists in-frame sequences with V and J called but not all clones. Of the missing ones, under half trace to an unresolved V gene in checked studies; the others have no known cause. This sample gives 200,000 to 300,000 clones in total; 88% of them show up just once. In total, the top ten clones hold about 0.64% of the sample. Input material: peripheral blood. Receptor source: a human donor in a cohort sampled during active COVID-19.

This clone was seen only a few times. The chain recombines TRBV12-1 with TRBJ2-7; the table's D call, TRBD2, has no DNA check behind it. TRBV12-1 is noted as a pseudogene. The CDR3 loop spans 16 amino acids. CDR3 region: CASSSKVTSGNYEQYF. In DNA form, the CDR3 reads TGTGCCAGCAGCTCTAAGGTGACTAGCGGGAACTACGAGCAGTACTTC.

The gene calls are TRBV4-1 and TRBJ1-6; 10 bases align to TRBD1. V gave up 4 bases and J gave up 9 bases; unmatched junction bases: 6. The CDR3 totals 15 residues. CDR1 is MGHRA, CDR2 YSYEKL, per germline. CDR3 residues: CASSPAGQGSSPLHF. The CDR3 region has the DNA TGCGCCAGCAGCCCCGCGGGACAGGGGAGTTCACCCCTCCACTTT.

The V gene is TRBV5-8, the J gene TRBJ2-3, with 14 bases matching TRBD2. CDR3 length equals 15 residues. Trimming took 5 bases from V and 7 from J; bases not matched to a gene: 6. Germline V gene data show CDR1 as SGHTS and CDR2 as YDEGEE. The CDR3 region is CASRVTSGGAHTQYF. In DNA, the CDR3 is TGTGCCAGCAGAGTGACTAGCGGGGGGGCTCATACGCAGTATTTT. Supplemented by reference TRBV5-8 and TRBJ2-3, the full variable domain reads EAGVTQSPTHLIKTRGQQATLRCSPISGHTSVYWYQQALGLGLQFLLWYDEGEERNRGNFPPRFSGRQFPNYSSELNVNALELEDSALYLCASRVTSGGAHTQYFGPGTRLTVL.

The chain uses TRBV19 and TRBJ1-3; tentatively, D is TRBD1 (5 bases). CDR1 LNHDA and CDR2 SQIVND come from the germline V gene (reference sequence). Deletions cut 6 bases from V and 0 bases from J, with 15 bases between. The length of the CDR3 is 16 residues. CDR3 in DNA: TGTGCCAGTAGCACGGACACCTGGAGCTCTGGAAACACCATATATTTT. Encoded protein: CASSTDTWSSGNTIYF.

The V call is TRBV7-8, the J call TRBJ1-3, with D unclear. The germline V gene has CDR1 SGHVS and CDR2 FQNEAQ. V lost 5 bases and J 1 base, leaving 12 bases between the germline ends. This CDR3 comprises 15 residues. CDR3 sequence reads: CASSLRRVSGNTIYF. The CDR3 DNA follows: TGTGCCAGCAGCCTCCGACGGGTATCTGGAAACACCATATATTTT.

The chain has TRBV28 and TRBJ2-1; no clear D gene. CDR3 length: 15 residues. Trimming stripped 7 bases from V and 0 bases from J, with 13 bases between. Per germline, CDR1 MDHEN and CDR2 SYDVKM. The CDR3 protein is CASTHSTFSYNEQFF. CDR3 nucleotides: TGTGCCAGCACTCACTCCACCTTCTCCTACAATGAGCAGTTCTTC.

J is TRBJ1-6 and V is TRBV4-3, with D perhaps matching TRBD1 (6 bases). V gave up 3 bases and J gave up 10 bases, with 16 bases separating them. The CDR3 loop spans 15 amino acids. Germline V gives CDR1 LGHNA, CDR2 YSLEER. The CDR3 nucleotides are TGCGCCAGCAGCCAGTTTGGGGGGGCCAACTCACCCCTCCACTTT. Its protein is CASSQFGGANSPLHF.

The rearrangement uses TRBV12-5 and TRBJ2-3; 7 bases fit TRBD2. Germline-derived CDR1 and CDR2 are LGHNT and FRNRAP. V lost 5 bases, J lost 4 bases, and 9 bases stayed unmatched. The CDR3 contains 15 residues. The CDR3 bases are TGTGCTAGTGGTGGCCCCGGGGGGTTCGCAGATACGCAGTATTTT. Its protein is CASGGPGGFADTQYF.

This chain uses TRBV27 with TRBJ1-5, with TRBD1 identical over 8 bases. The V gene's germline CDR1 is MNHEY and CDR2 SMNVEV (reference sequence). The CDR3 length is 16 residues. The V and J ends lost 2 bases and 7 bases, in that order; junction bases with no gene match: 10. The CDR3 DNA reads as TGTGCCAGCAGTTTACTCGGTGCAGGGGGCGCCCAGCCCCAGCATTTT. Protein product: CASSLLGAGGAQPQHF.

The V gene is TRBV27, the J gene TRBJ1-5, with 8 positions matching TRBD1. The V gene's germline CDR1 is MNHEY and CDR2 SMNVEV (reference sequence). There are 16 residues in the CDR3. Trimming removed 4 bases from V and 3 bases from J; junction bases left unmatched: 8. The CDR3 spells CASSSSTGEINQPQHF. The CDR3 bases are TGTGCCAGCAGTTCCTCGACAGGGGAGATCAATCAGCCCCAGCATTTT.

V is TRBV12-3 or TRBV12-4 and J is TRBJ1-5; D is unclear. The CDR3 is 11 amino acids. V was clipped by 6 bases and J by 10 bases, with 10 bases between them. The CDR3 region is CASRAVGPQHF. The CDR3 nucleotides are TGTGCCAGCAGGGCAGTTGGTCCCCAGCATTTT.